This T cell receptor beta chain was captured by sequencing in a study of T cell changes during pregnancy in multiple sclerosis (dated by TCRdb to the late 2010s). At the level of the whole study: The study examined how the T cell repertoire changed over the course of pregnancy in women with multiple sclerosis.

Based on the germline V gene, the CDR1 and CDR2 sequences are SGHRS and YFSETQ. V is reduced by 4 bases and J by 8 bases, leaving a spacing of 10 bases between them. Including the terminal cysteine and phenylalanine, the CDR3 comprises 12 residues. The CDR3 DNA has 36 bases and is translated from base 1. The method behind the library was the immunoSEQ multiplex PCR assay. TCRdb provides this immuneACCESS table in a form limited to in-frame rearrangements. Some clones are lacking; in checked studies, under half of them reflect an unresolved V gene, and why the rest are absent is not known. This sample gives roughly 110,000 clones in total; about 90% of them show up just once. Roughly 1.5% of the sample is in the top ten clones. Turning to this clone: The antigen it recognizes is unknown. There are no base qualities to consult, and no much larger clone falls within one base.

The TCR sequence derives from a female donor with multiple sclerosis, enrolled in a pregnancy study. Specimen: peripheral blood, collected after pregnancy. The sequence joins TRBV5-1 to TRBJ2-1; a confident D gene designation cannot be given. The CDR3 amino acid sequence is: CASSRPGHEQFF. The sequenced DNA: TGCGCCAGCAGCCGCCCAGGTCATGAGCAGTTCTTC.